This T cell receptor beta chain is from a study of beta chain features in type 1 diabetes. General observations from the study: Researchers reported that naive, central memory and Treg TCRB repertoires appeared more similar in patients than in healthy donors. Type 1 diabetes patients showed a moderate but significant shortening of TCRB CDR3s in all four CD4+ subsets. In these data, an HLA type influence on TCRB rearrangement remained unresolved.

Comments on this clone: The antigen is unknown.

Every isolated RNA sample was fully reverse transcribed, so sequencing captured expressed TCRB transcripts. Sequencing was performed with immunoSEQ multiplex PCR; in TCRdb, only in-frame clones are kept and a portion is missing. The sample yields roughly 240,000 clones, around 25% seen once. The V and J ends lost 1 base and 9 bases respectively, with 10 bases between them. CDR3 size: 12 residues. The germline V gene has CDR1 GTSNPN and CDR2 SVGIG (reference sequence). This clonotype was obtained from a woman aged 30 to 39 with type 1 diabetes. The sample comprised naive CD4+ T cells from blood. The chain uses TRBV30 and TRBJ2-1; possible D gene TRBD2, 6 bases. CDR3 amino acids: CAWSGDGGEQFF. The DNA of the CDR3 is TGTGCCTGGAGTGGAGACGGGGGTGAGCAGTTCTTC.